This TCR beta chain originates from a study of lymphopenia after photon versus proton radiotherapy (dated by TCRdb to the late 2010s). Describing the broader study: The study compared the immunological effects of photon versus proton radiation therapy in patients with gastrointestinal tumors who developed high-grade lymphopenia. The cohort included approximately 22 patients with gastrointestinal tumors who developed lymphopenia after receiving either photon or proton therapy. The study aimed to characterize how the two radiation modalities differ in their impact on the immune system.

The V end loses 0 bases and the J end loses 0 bases, and a stretch of 12 bases separates them. Reading from cysteine to phenylalanine, the CDR3 counts 16 amino acids. The retained sequence is limited to the CDR3, 48 bases, with the frame set at the first base. Sequences SGHDN (CDR1) and FVKESK (CDR2) are obtained from the germline V gene. Receptor libraries were prepared by the immunoSEQ multiplex PCR assay. T cell repertoires were profiled by deep sequencing of rearranged TCR beta loci, alongside multiparametric flow cytometry. Here the immuneACCESS table is served through TCRdb, limited to in-frame sequences with V and J called. Missing clones are a known gap in these copies; in checked studies unresolved V genes cover under half, and the rest lacks a known reason. Here the sample has about 39,000 clones; around nine tenths occur a single time. The ten largest make up 15% of the sample. This clone was recorded once. Its antigen is still unknown. Base qualities were left out, and no much larger clone turns up one base away.

What the research found in general, with its limitations: The authors looked at the survival association only in patients who died, and they framed better survival with proton therapy as a possibility rather than a demonstrated result. After the lymphocyte count nadir, repertoires from photon-treated patients showed oligoclonal expansion, particularly of CD8+ Temra cells, and this expansion drove the decline in diversity. Proton-treated patients stayed relatively stable during treatment, while photon-treated patients lost naive T cells and TCR diversity and gained effector/memory populations. Across the cohort, a larger post-nadir drop in TCR diversity was inversely correlated with overall survival time among patients who died.

This specimen was peripheral blood, taken from a patient treated with photon-based radiotherapy. In this chain, TRBV14 is recombined with TRBJ2-7; the D gene is perhaps TRBD1 or TRBD2, each of them matching over 5 bases. This receptor was obtained from a man aged 55 to 70 with cholangiocarcinoma. The CDR3 amino acid sequence is: CASSQELGGGSYEQYF. The DNA reads TGTGCCAGCAGCCAAGAACTGGGTGGGGGCTCCTACGAGCAGTACTTC.